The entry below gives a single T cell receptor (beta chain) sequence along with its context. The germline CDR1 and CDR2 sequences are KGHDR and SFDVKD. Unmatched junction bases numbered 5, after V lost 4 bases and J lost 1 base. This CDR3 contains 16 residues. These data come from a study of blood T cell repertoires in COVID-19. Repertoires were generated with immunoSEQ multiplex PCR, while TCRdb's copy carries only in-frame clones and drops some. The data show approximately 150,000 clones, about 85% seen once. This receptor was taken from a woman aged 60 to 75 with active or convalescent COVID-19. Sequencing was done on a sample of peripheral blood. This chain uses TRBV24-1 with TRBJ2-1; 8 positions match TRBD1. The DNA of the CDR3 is TGTGCCACCAGTGACTCAGGGGGCCTTTCCTACAATGAGCAGTTCTTC. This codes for CATSDSGGLSYNEQFF.